Following are 22 T cell receptor beta chains from one sample sequenced in a study of blood T cell repertoires in COVID-19. The protocol was immunoSEQ multiplex PCR, while the TCRdb copy is restricted to in-frame clones and leaves out a portion. This table holds about 270,000 clones, 75% to 95% found once. Sequenced material: peripheral blood. The receptors come from a person between 18 and 35 years old with COVID-19, enrolled during active disease.

The chain has TRBV12-5 and TRBJ2-7; D gene unclear. CDR3 length: 11 amino acids. V lost 4 bases and J lost 4, with 5 bases in between. Germline CDR1 reads LGHNT; CDR2 reads FRNRAP. The CDR3 loop is CASGSQYEQYF. Written as DNA, the CDR3 is TGTGCTAGTGGTTCCCAATACGAGCAGTACTTC.

The CDR3 spells CASSLRLAGFTDTQYF. As DNA, the CDR3 is TGTGCCAGCAGCTTACGCTTAGCGGGATTCACAGATACGCAGTATTTT. The J gene is TRBJ2-3, the V gene TRBV11-2; 8 bases are shared with TRBD2. The V gene's germline CDR1 is SGHAT and CDR2 FQNNGV. V lost 2 bases and J lost 2; bases outside the gene matches: 6. The CDR3 sequence is 16 residues long. The variable domain in full, with the rest retrieved from reference TRBV11-2 and TRBJ2-3, is EAGVAQSPRYKIIEKRQSVAFWCNPISGHATLYWYQQILGQGPKLLIQFQNNGVVDDSQLPKDRFSAERLKGVDSTLKIQPAKLEDSAVYLCASSLRLAGFTDTQYFGPGTRLTVL.

This sequence joins TRBV27 and TRBJ2-3; D is possibly TRBD2 (5 bases). The V end lost 10 bases, the J end lost 0 bases, and 17 bases lay between the germline ends. There are 15 residues in the CDR3. Looked up from germline, CDR1 is MNHEY and CDR2 is SMNVEV (reference sequence). The CDR3 DNA follows: TGTGCCACCCAACGGGCGGGTCCTAGCACAGATACGCAGTATTTT. Translating it yields CATQRAGPSTDTQYF.

This chain joins TRBV2 and TRBJ1-5; D possibly corresponds to TRBD1 (5 bases). This CDR3 region has 14 residues. The ends were cut back, 6 bases at V and 4 bases at J, with 13 bases in the middle. The germline V gene encodes CDR1 SNHLY and CDR2 FYNNEI. In nucleotides, the CDR3 is TGTGCCAGCAGCGTTGGGGCGGTGAATCAGCCCCAGCATTTT. It is translated as CASSVGAVNQPQHF.

The V gene is TRBV5-1, the J gene TRBJ2-7; D perhaps matches TRBD2 (5 bases). This CDR3 has 15 residues. Trimming shortened V by 3 bases and J by 1 base, and 14 bases separated the two germline ends. Germline V gene data show CDR1 as SGHRS and CDR2 as YFSETQ. CDR3 nucleotide sequence: TGCGCCAGCAGCTCAGCGGAACTCCTATCCTACGAGCAGTACTTC. Protein: CASSSAELLSYEQYF.

The chain uses TRBV25-1 and TRBJ1-1; 8 bases match TRBD1. The germline CDR1 and CDR2 sequences are MGHDK and SYGVNS. V dropped 4 bases and J dropped 3; count of bases not matched to a gene: 7. This CDR3 is 15 amino acids long. The CDR3 sequence is CASSAVNRGDTEAFF. For the CDR3, the DNA is TGTGCCAGCAGTGCGGTCAACAGGGGGGACACTGAAGCTTTCTTT.

This clone was found a few times. At one of its ends the junction is not consistent with the germline gene, which may arise from a read error. This chain connects TRBV11-2 to TRBJ2-1; 10 bases are shared with TRBD2. This CDR3 is 14 amino acids long. CDR1 is SGHAT, CDR2 FQNNGV, per germline. CDR3 in amino acids: CASRLAGGVNEQFF. As DNA, the CDR3 is TGTGCCAGCAGATTAGCGGGAGGAGTAAATGAGCAGTTCTTC.

The rearrangement links TRBV9 to TRBJ2-7; 8 bases align to TRBD2. Unmatched junction bases numbered 9, after V lost 2 bases and J lost 2 bases. This CDR3 is built from 16 residues. Germline CDR1 and CDR2: SGDLS and YYNGEE. The CDR3 loop is CASSVGAGGKPYEQYF. DNA for the CDR3: TGTGCCAGCAGCGTTGGGGCGGGAGGCAAACCCTACGAGCAGTACTTC.

This chain links TRBV5-1 with TRBJ2-1, with TRBD2 as a possible D gene (6 bases). The CDR3 sequence is 16 residues long. Trimming left V 3 bases short and J 2 bases short, with 15 bases between. Germline CDR1 SGHRS, CDR2 YFSETQ. The CDR3 loop reads CASSYQGSGPYNEQFF. CDR3 coding DNA: TGCGCCAGCAGCTATCAGGGCAGCGGGCCCTACAATGAGCAGTTCTTC.

J is TRBJ1-5 and V is TRBV27; D call uncertain. The V gene's germline CDR1 is MNHEY and CDR2 SMNVEV (reference sequence). This CDR3 is 15 amino acids long. The ends were cut back, 3 bases at V and 1 base at J, with 10 bases in the middle. CDR3 bases: TGTGCCAGCAGTTTGCATAGCGGGAGCAATCAGCCCCAGCATTTT. Amino acids: CASSLHSGSNQPQHF.

On this clone itself: The sample contains more than one DNA sequence encoding this CDR3. The chain recombines TRBV15 with TRBJ1-1, with 8 bases fitting TRBD1. This CDR3 has 13 amino acids. Germline-derived CDR1 and CDR2 are LNHNV and YYDKDF (reference sequence). V was pared by 5 bases and J by 1 base, with 0 bases of the junction left unmatched. This CDR3 is CATSGQGNTEAFF. DNA for the CDR3: TGTGCCACCAGCGGACAGGGGAACACTGAAGCTTTCTTT.

V is TRBV7-2 and J is TRBJ2-7, with TRBD2 as a possible D gene (5 bases). Trimming took off 5 bases at V and 6 bases at J, with 17 bases between the two ends. CDR1 and CDR2 from the germline V gene are SGHTA and FQGNSA. This CDR3 comprises 14 residues. For the CDR3, the DNA is TGTGCCAGCAGCCAGACTACAAAGAACCCCGAGCAGTACTTC. It encodes CASSQTTKNPEQYF. Supplemented by reference TRBV7-2 and TRBJ2-7, the full variable domain reads GAGVSQSPSNKVTEKGKDVELRCDPISGHTALYWYRQSLGQGLEFLIYFQGNSAPDKSGLPSDRFSAERTGGSVSTLTIQRTQQEDSAVYLCASSQTTKNPEQYFGPGTRLTVT.

The table lists this clone with a count of one. CDR3 protein: CASSLGSGLTNEKLFF. The CDR3 nucleotides read TGCGCCAGCAGCTTGGGGTCAGGCCTAACTAATGAAAAACTGTTTTTT. V usage is TRBV5-1 and J usage is TRBJ1-4; D is unresolved. V dropped 0 bases and J dropped 1 base, with 10 bases sitting between them. The V gene's germline CDR1 is SGHRS and CDR2 YFSETQ. This CDR3 has 16 amino acids. Complete variable domain (other parts from reference TRBV5-1 and TRBJ1-4): KAGVTQTPRYLIKTRGQQVTLSCSPISGHRSVSWYQQTPGQGLQFLFEYFSETQRNKGNFPGRFSGRQFSNSRSEMNVSTLELGDSALYLCASSLGSGLTNEKLFFGSGTQLSVL.

This chain joins TRBV6-5 and TRBJ1-5; 8 nucleotides match TRBD1. J lost 5 bases, V lost 6 bases, and 9 bases had no gene match. CDR3 length equals 15 residues. Germline CDR1 MNHEY, CDR2 SVGAGI. CDR3 sequence reads: CASSLGQGQDQPQHF. The DNA for the CDR3 is TGTGCCAGCAGCCTCGGACAGGGCCAGGATCAGCCCCAGCATTTT.

The chain carries TRBV3-1 (or the pseudogene TRBV3-2) and TRBJ2-2; 13 bases fit TRBD2. The CDR3 has 19 amino acids. Trimming at V came to 0 bases and at J to 8 bases, leaving 12 bases not matched to a gene. The germline V gene has CDR1 LGHDT and CDR2 YNNKEL (reference sequence). CDR3 sequence reads: CASSQEVGWTSGRVGELFF. The CDR3 bases are TGTGCCAGCAGCCAAGAAGTGGGCTGGACTAGCGGGAGAGTGGGGGAGCTGTTTTTT.

V is TRBV6-6 and J is TRBJ2-5; 7 bases align to TRBD1. Per the germline V gene, CDR1 is MNHNY and CDR2 is SVGAGI (reference sequence). V was pared by 5 bases and J by 7 bases, with 16 bases of the junction left unmatched. This CDR3 is built from 16 residues. This CDR3 reads CASSPQTGPNDGTQYF. DNA for the CDR3: TGTGCCAGCAGTCCTCAGACAGGGCCTAATGACGGGACCCAGTACTTC.

This clone was observed a few times. This sequence joins TRBV7-9 and TRBJ2-1, with a possible D match to TRBD2 (5 bases). Trimming shortened V by 1 base and J by 8 bases, and 15 bases separated the two germline ends. Germline assignment: CDR1 SEHNR and CDR2 FQNEAQ (reference sequence). The CDR3 contains 15 residues. CDR3 residues: CASSLGRGSRHEQFF. The CDR3 nucleotides are TGTGCCAGCAGCTTAGGTCGGGGTAGTCGCCATGAGCAGTTCTTC.

V is TRBV5-1 and J is TRBJ1-4; the match to TRBD1 covers 7 bases. Germline V gene data show CDR1 as SGHRS and CDR2 as YFSETQ. V gave up 4 bases and J gave up 5 bases; unmatched junction bases: 5. This CDR3 is 14 amino acids long. CDR3 bases: TGCGCCAGCAGCCCGGGGACAGCGAATGAAAAACTGTTTTTT. Protein product: CASSPGTANEKLFF.

This chain joins TRBV18 and TRBJ1-2; D is unresolved. Per the germline V gene, CDR1 is KGHSH and CDR2 is LQKENI. Trimming removed 0 bases at V and 5 bases at J, with 13 bases between. This CDR3 is built from 15 residues. The CDR3 DNA follows: TGTGCCAGCTCACCACCGTCTCAGACTGAGTATGGCTACACCTTC. It specifies CASSPPSQTEYGYTF.

This chain links TRBV5-1 with TRBJ2-1; 8 nucleotides match TRBD1. Germline V gene sequence: CDR1 SGHRS, CDR2 YFSETQ. V gave up 2 bases and J gave up 3 bases; unmatched junction bases: 1. The CDR3 runs 14 residues. CDR3 DNA sequence: TGCGCCAGCAGCTTTGGACAGGGCTACAATGAGCAGTTCTTC. Protein: CASSFGQGYNEQFF.

This clone was counted a single time. V usage is TRBV10-3 and J usage is TRBJ1-6; D might be TRBD1 (6 bases). V was cut by 10 bases and J by 8 bases, with 18 bases left in between. CDR3 length equals 14 residues. Looked up from germline, CDR1 is ENHRY and CDR2 is SYGVKD. The CDR3 coding sequence is TGTGCCACTTCGGACAGCCCGCTCTATTCACCCCTCCACTTT. Protein: CATSDSPLYSPLHF.

The V and J genes are TRBV6-6 and TRBJ2-7; 14 nucleotides agree with TRBD2. Germline-derived CDR1 and CDR2 are MNHNY and SVGAGI (reference sequence). The CDR3 is 16 amino acids. V lost 4 bases, J lost 4 bases, and 6 bases stayed unmatched. This CDR3 is CASSLGTSGSIYEQYF. For the CDR3, the DNA is TGTGCCAGCAGTTTAGGGACTAGCGGGAGCATATACGAGCAGTACTTC.